This entry lists 27 T cell receptor beta chains sequenced from one sample in a study of cytomegalovirus exposure and HLA in healthy donors. Primers for the PCR totalled 60 Vbeta and 13 Jbeta. Clones were read by immunoSEQ multiplex PCR, and TCRdb kept only the in-frame ones, dropping some. The sample shows about 130,000 clones, roughly four fifths of them seen only once. Sequenced sample: PBMCs. Receptor source: a woman aged 55-70 years in good health and CMV-seropositive.

The chain couples TRBV6-1 to TRBJ2-1, with D hard to call. The CDR3 is 13 residues long. The V end was cut by 5 bases, the J end by 3 bases, with 8 bases between. The germline gives CDR1 MNHNS, CDR2 SASEGT. The CDR3 nucleotides are TGTGCCAGCAGTCCCCTAAGCTACAATGAGCAGTTCTTC. Its protein is CASSPLSYNEQFF.

V usage is TRBV5-5 and J usage is TRBJ2-1; the match to TRBD2 covers 10 bases. This CDR3 region has 16 residues. The V gene's germline CDR1 is SGHKS and CDR2 YYEKEE (reference sequence). V dropped 0 bases and J dropped 4; count of bases not matched to a gene: 4. CDR3 DNA: TGTGCCAGCAGCTTGGGTCCAGCGGGGGGGTACAATGAGCAGTTCTTC. As protein: CASSLGPAGGYNEQFF.

The V gene is TRBV6-5, the J gene TRBJ2-7; no firm D call. Trimming shortened V by 0 bases and J by 3 bases, and 6 bases separated the two germline ends. Germline loops: CDR1 MNHEY, CDR2 SVGAGI. The CDR3 consists of 13 residues. The CDR3 DNA sequence: TGTGCCAGCAGTTACTCGGGCAGCTACGAGCAGTACTTC. It encodes CASSYSGSYEQYF.

This chain uses TRBV5-4 with TRBJ2-3; 13 nucleotides agree with TRBD2. The V gene's germline CDR1 is SGHNT and CDR2 YYREEE (reference sequence). V dropped 2 bases and J dropped 4; count of bases not matched to a gene: 10. The CDR3 loop spans 18 amino acids. CDR3: CASSFFVGLAGEADTQYF. In nucleotides, the CDR3 is TGTGCCAGCAGCTTTTTTGTCGGACTAGCGGGAGAAGCAGATACGCAGTATTTT.

The chain couples TRBV11-2 to TRBJ2-7; D ambiguous. The CDR3 spans 14 residues. From germline, CDR1 is SGHAT and CDR2 FQNNGV. V lost 5 bases and J 6 bases, leaving 17 bases between the germline ends. The CDR3 region is CASSQPKRKREQYF. CDR3 bases: TGTGCCAGCAGCCAACCCAAACGAAAGCGCGAGCAGTACTTC.

The chain recombines TRBV2 with TRBJ1-2, with a tentative D call TRBD1 (5 bases). CDR3 length: 14 residues. V was cut by 1 base and J by 4 bases, with 10 bases left in between. Germline loops: CDR1 SNHLY, CDR2 FYNNEI. The CDR3 region is CASSEGQGLYGYTF. The CDR3 DNA reads as TGTGCCAGCAGTGAAGGTCAGGGACTCTATGGCTACACCTTC.

The chain recombines TRBV19 with TRBJ1-2, with 7 bases lining up with TRBD1. Germline V gene sequence: CDR1 LNHDA, CDR2 SQIVND (reference sequence). The CDR3 consists of 13 residues. J gave up 8 bases and V 5 bases, and 8 bases lay outside the gene matches. CDR3 nucleotide sequence: TGTGCCAGTAGTCTCCCCGCGACAGGGGGCTACACCTTC. It translates to CASSLPATGGYTF.

The CDR3 DNA is TGTGCCAGCAGCTTAGAGGCTAGCGGTGCCTACAATGAGCAGTTCTTC. Its protein product is CASSLEASGAYNEQFF. This chain uses TRBV11-2 with TRBJ2-1; 7 nucleotides agree with TRBD2. This CDR3 region has 16 residues. Trimming removed 0 bases from V and 2 bases from J; junction bases left unmatched: 4. Germline values: CDR1 SGHAT, CDR2 FQNNGV.

There are a few counts of this clone. This chain joins TRBV29-1 and TRBJ2-7; possible D gene TRBD2, 6 bases. Trimming stripped 6 bases from V and 6 bases from J, with 12 bases between. The CDR3 runs to 11 residues. CDR1 is SQVTM, CDR2 ANQGSEA, per germline. The CDR3 sequence is CSVRGGSEQYF. The CDR3 DNA is TGCAGCGTCCGCGGAGGGAGCGAGCAGTACTTC.

The V call is TRBV5-4, the J call TRBJ1-2; 7 nucleotides agree with TRBD1. The V and J ends lost 4 bases and 5 bases, in that order; junction bases with no gene match: 8. This CDR3 comprises 14 residues. The germline V gene has CDR1 SGHNT and CDR2 YYREEE (reference sequence). In DNA form, the CDR3 reads TGTGCCAGCAGCCGACAGGGATTAGATTATGGCTACACCTTC. This sequence encodes CASSRQGLDYGYTF. The full variable domain, rest sourced from reference TRBV5-4 and TRBJ1-2, is ETGVTQSPTHLIKTRGQQVTLRCSSQSGHNTVSWYQQALGQGPQFIFQYYREEENGRGNFPPRFSGLQFPNYSSELNVNALELDDSALYLCASSRQGLDYGYTFGSGTRLTVV.

This clone was found a few times. The V and J genes are TRBV11-1 and TRBJ2-5; 8 nucleotides match TRBD2. The germline gives CDR1 SGHAT, CDR2 FQDESV (reference sequence). V shed 3 bases and J 5 bases; nucleotides not matched to a gene: 11. This CDR3 is 16 amino acids long. CDR3 protein: CASSFPYSGGEETQYF. In DNA, the CDR3 is TGTGCCAGCAGCTTCCCATACAGCGGGGGTGAGGAGACCCAGTACTTC.

V usage is TRBV2 and J usage is TRBJ2-2; tentative D call: TRBD2 (6 bases). From germline, CDR1 is SNHLY and CDR2 FYNNEI. The V end lost 6 bases, the J end lost 6 bases, and 11 bases lay between the germline ends. This CDR3 region has 13 residues. The CDR3: CASSLLAPGELFF. Written as DNA, the CDR3 is TGTGCCAGCAGCTTACTAGCTCCCGGGGAGCTGTTTTTT.

This chain uses TRBV18 with TRBJ1-2; the match to TRBD1 covers 10 bases. The CDR3 is 14 residues long. Trimming took 4 bases from V and 8 from J; bases not matched to a gene: 7. CDR1 KGHSH and CDR2 LQKENI come from the germline V gene. CDR3 bases: TGTGCCAGCTCACTCGGGGGACAGGGGCACGGCTACACCTTC. Translation gives CASSLGGQGHGYTF.

V gene TRBV10-3 combines with J gene TRBJ2-5, with D possibly matching TRBD2 (5 bases). The J call may not be correct, given that the DNA end is closer to TRBJ2-7. Per germline, CDR1 ENHRY and CDR2 SYGVKD. This CDR3 is 12 amino acids long. The CDR3 region has the DNA TGTGCCATCAGCTTAGAGGGAGACGAGCAGTACTTC. Translation gives CAISLEGDEQYF.

This clone has only a few counts. The rearrangement links TRBV5-1 to TRBJ1-4, with D possibly TRBD1 on 5 matching bases. V was pared by 0 bases and J by 6 bases, with 12 bases between. CDR1 SGHRS and CDR2 YFSETQ come from the germline V gene. The CDR3 has 15 amino acids. The chain's CDR3 is CASSLDVRDDEKLFF. CDR3 DNA sequence: TGCGCCAGCAGCTTGGATGTCAGGGATGATGAAAAACTGTTTTTT.

The chain carries TRBV19 and TRBJ1-5; 9 bases align to TRBD1. This CDR3 is 15 amino acids long. Germline CDR1 is LNHDA and CDR2 is SQIVND (reference sequence). With 4 bases clipped from V and 7 bases from J, the junction kept 8 bases outside the gene matches. The CDR3 here is CASSTPYRGRQPQHF. The CDR3 bases are TGTGCCAGTAGTACCCCCTACAGGGGGCGGCAGCCCCAGCATTTT.

There are a few counts of this clone. This chain joins TRBV9 and TRBJ2-4; possible D gene TRBD1, 6 bases. Germline values: CDR1 SGDLS, CDR2 YYNGEE. The CDR3 has 16 residues. Trimming removed 3 bases from V and 2 bases from J, with 15 bases in between. CDR3 amino acids: CASSEGSGGSKNIQYF. CDR3 DNA: TGTGCCAGCAGCGAGGGGAGTGGGGGCTCCAAAAACATTCAGTACTTC.

V is TRBV30 and J is TRBJ2-5, with D unresolved. Trimming shortened V by 4 bases and J by 2 bases, and 5 bases separated the two germline ends. Germline-derived CDR1 and CDR2 are GTSNPN and SVGIG (reference sequence). The CDR3 contains 11 residues. This CDR3 is CAWNNQETQYF. The CDR3 nucleotides are TGTGCCTGGAATAATCAAGAGACCCAGTACTTC.

The chain joins TRBV10-3 to TRBJ1-1, with no clear D. This CDR3 region has 15 residues. The ends were cut back, 3 bases at V and 4 bases at J, with 15 bases in the middle. CDR1 is ENHRY and CDR2 is SYGVKD in the germline V gene. This chain's CDR3 is CAISDQPPGSTEAFF. The CDR3 DNA follows: TGTGCCATCAGTGACCAGCCTCCGGGAAGCACTGAAGCTTTCTTT.

The V call is TRBV30, the J call TRBJ2-5; 8 nucleotides align to TRBD2. Germline values: CDR1 GTSNPN, CDR2 SVGIG (reference sequence). J lost 3 bases, V lost 1 base, and 16 bases had no gene match. The length of the CDR3 is 18 residues. The CDR3 here is CAWSGENPSGLVKETQYF. The DNA of the CDR3 is TGTGCCTGGAGTGGAGAGAACCCATCGGGACTAGTAAAAGAGACCCAGTACTTC.

V is TRBV7-9 and J is TRBJ2-4; 8 bases are shared with TRBD2. CDR1 SEHNR and CDR2 FQNEAQ come from the germline V gene (reference sequence). The CDR3 covers 13 residues. With V trimmed by 4 bases and J by 7 bases, 3 bases remained unmatched. The CDR3 DNA is TGTGCCAGCAGCTCGGGGGGGGTGAACATTCAGTACTTC. It specifies CASSSGGVNIQYF.

The rearrangement links TRBV7-6 to TRBJ1-2; D is perhaps TRBD1 (5 bases). Per germline, CDR1 SGHVS and CDR2 FNYEAQ. The ends were cut back, 5 bases at V and 2 bases at J, with 21 bases in the middle. The length of the CDR3 is 17 residues. Written as DNA, the CDR3 is TGTGCCAGCAGCCCCGGTATACGGGGGGTGGAGAACTATGGCTACACCTTC. Translating it yields CASSPGIRGVENYGYTF.

This chain uses TRBV6-1 with TRBJ2-6; D gene uncertain. V was trimmed by 2 bases and J by 0 bases, leaving 5 bases between them. Germline CDR1 and CDR2: MNHNS and SASEGT. The CDR3 runs to 15 residues. The CDR3 DNA reads TGTGCCAGCAGTGAACAGGCCTCTGGGGCCAACGTCCTGACTTTC. Its translation: CASSEQASGANVLTF.

The rearrangement uses TRBV13 and TRBJ2-3, with a tentative D call TRBD1 (6 bases). This CDR3 comprises 15 residues. The V end lost 6 bases, the J end lost 0 bases, and 13 bases lay between the germline ends. Germline values: CDR1 PRHDT, CDR2 FYEKMQ (reference sequence). CDR3 residues: CASSFRTASTDTQYF. The CDR3 region has the DNA TGTGCCAGCAGTTTCCGGACAGCTAGCACAGATACGCAGTATTTT. Together with reference TRBV13 and TRBJ2-3, the CDR3 gives the full variable domain: AAGVIQSPRHLIKEKRETATLKCYPIPRHDTVYWYQQGPGQDPQFLISFYEKMQSDKGSIPDRFSAQQFSDYHSELNMSSLELGDSALYFCASSFRTASTDTQYFGPGTRLTVL.

The rearrangement links TRBV7-3 to TRBJ2-7, with a possible D match to TRBD2 (6 bases). V was trimmed by 4 bases and J by 3 bases, leaving 10 bases between them. The CDR3 sequence is 13 residues long. Germline CDR1 and CDR2: SGHTA and FQGTGA. The CDR3 DNA is TGTGCCAGCAGCTCCGGGACTGGCTACGAGCAGTACTTC. Its protein is CASSSGTGYEQYF.

The rearrangement joins TRBV5-1 to TRBJ2-5; perhaps TRBD2 as D (6 bases). Trimming stripped 3 bases from V and 5 bases from J, with 14 bases between. The CDR3 is 14 residues long. CDR1 and CDR2 (germline): SGHRS, YFSETQ. The CDR3 spells CASSSGRGTETQYF. CDR3 sequence (DNA): TGCGCCAGCAGCTCCGGCCGGGGGACCGAGACCCAGTACTTC.

The chain couples TRBV7-9 to TRBJ1-3, with 9 nucleotides matching TRBD1. V lost 6 bases and J lost 4; bases outside the gene matches: 10. Germline V lookup: CDR1 SEHNR, CDR2 FQNEAQ (reference sequence). This CDR3 region has 16 residues. DNA for the CDR3: TGTGCCAGCAGACCTACAGGGGGCAAGTCAGGAAACACCATATATTTT. This translates into CASRPTGGKSGNTIYF.